The clone carrying this T cell receptor (beta chain) has just a few counts. Its specificity is unknown. The sample comes from a study of T-cell reconstitution after alpha-beta-depleted transplantation in children. Whole-study results and caveats: There were reportedly several hundred expanded graft clones from which alpha-beta T cells came about two months after transplant. Surviving thymic progenitors and recipient T cells were the source of high TCRbeta diversity at day 60 in some patients. By one year post-transplant, T-cell counts and diversity largely arose from T cells that were newly produced.

CDR3 length: 19 residues. V lost 0 bases to trimming and J lost 6 bases, with 26 bases between them. Germline CDR1 and CDR2: MGHDK and SYGVNS. Preparation of the TCRbeta library used unique molecular identifiers. TCRdb passed the PCR reads through MiXCR, listing each CDR3 protein once. The sample lists more than 90,000 distinct CDR3 sequences; 10% were seen once. The sequence was obtained from a boy aged 2-9 years with acute lymphoblastic leukemia, due to receive a stem cell transplant. Sequenced here: PBMCs, sampled before TCRalphabeta/CD19-depleted stem cell transplant. This chain connects TRBV25-1 to TRBJ2-5; a weak D match, TRBD2 (6 bases). CDR3 loop: CASSEYQLVTGTRGQTQYF. The CDR3 nucleotides are TGTGCCAGCAGTGAATATCAATTAGTAACCGGGACTCGGGGCCAGACCCAGTACTTC. Supplemented by reference TRBV25-1 and TRBJ2-5, the full variable domain reads EADIYQTPRYLVIGTGKKITLECSQTMGHDKMYWYQQDPGMELHLIHYSYGVNSTEKGDLSSESTVSRIRTEHFPLTLESARPSHTSQYLCASSEYQLVTGTRGQTQYFGPGTRLLVL.